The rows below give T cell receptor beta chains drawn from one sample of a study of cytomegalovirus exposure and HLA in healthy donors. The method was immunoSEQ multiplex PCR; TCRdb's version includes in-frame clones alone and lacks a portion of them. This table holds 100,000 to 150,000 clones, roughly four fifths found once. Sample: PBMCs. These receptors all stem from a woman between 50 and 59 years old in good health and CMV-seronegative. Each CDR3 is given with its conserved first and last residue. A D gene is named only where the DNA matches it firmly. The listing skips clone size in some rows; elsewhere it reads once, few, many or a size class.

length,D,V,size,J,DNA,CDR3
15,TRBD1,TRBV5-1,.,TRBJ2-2,TGCGCCAGCAGCTGGGACAGGGCGAATGCCGGGGAGCTGTTTTTT,CASSWDRANAGELFF
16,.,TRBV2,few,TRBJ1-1,TGTGCCAGCAGTCCGCGGGTCGGTCAGTCGAACACTGAAGCTTTCTTT,CASSPRVGQSNTEAFF
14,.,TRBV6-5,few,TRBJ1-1,TGTGCCAGCAGTTACTCCGGTCGCGGCACTGAAGCTTTCTTT,CASSYSGRGTEAFF
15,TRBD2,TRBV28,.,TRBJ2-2,TGTGCCAGCAGTTATCTAGCGGGGAACACCGGGGAGCTGTTTTTT,CASSYLAGNTGELFF
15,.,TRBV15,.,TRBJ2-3,TGTGCCACCAGCAAAAGAGCCCTACTTGCCGATACGCAGTATTTT,CATSKRALLADTQYF
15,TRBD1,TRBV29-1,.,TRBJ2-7,TGCAGCGTTGGTCGTGGGACAGGCGCCACCTACGAGCAGTACTTC,CSVGRGTGATYEQYF
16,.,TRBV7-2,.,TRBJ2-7,TGTGCCAGCAGCTCCTCTCAAACTAGGACCTCCTACGAGCAGTACTTC,CASSSSQTRTSYEQYF
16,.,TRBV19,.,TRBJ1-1,TGTGCCAGTAGCCCCGAATTTAGGGACATGAACACTGAAGCTTTCTTT,CASSPEFRDMNTEAFF
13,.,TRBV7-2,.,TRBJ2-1,TGTGCCAGCAGCCCGTCGCGGGGGCCTGAGCAGTTCTTC,CASSPSRGPEQFF
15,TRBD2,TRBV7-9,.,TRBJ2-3,TGTGCCAGCAGCCCTGCGGGAGAGGAGGCAGATACGCAGTATTTT,CASSPAGEEADTQYF
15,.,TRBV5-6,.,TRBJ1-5,TGTGCCAGCAGCCGGGGGGGTAGGAGCAATCAGCCCCAGAATTTT,CASSRGGRSNQPQNF
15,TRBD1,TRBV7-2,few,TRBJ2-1,TGTGCCAGCACTAAAGGACAGGGACCGTACAATGAGCAGTTCTTC,CASTKGQGPYNEQFF
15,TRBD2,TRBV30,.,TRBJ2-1,TGTGCCTGGAGTCCCTCTAGCGGGGGGGGGAATGAGCAGTTCTTC,CAWSPSSGGGNEQFF
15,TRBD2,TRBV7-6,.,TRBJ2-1,TGTGCCAGCAGCCGCCCTAGCGGGAGGATGGCTGAGCAGTTCTTC,CASSRPSGRMAEQFF
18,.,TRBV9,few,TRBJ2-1,TGTGCCAGCAGCGTAGCGAGTAGCGGACGAATCTCCTACAATGAGCAGTTCTTC,CASSVASSGRISYNEQFF
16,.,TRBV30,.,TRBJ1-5,TGTGCCTGGAGAGGCGGGACGAGACATAACAATCAGCCCCAGCATTTT,CAWRGGTRHNNQPQHF
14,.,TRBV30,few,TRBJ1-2,TGTGCCTGGAGCCCAAATCAACAGGGTTCCCGCTACACCTTC,CAWSPNQQGSRYTF
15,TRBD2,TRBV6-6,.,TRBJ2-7,TGTGCCAGCAGGCCTCCGGGACTAGGGCAATTGGAGCAGTACTTC,CASRPPGLGQLEQYF
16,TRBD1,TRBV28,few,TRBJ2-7,TGTGCCAGCAGTTCCCCGGGACAGAAGAGCTCCTACGAGCAGTACTTC,CASSSPGQKSSYEQYF
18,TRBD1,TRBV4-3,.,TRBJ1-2,TGCGCCAGCAGCCAGACCGTGGGGACAGATCTCCCCCCCTATGGCTACACCTTC,CASSQTVGTDLPPYGYTF
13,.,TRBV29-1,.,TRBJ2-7,TGCAGCGTGGGGGGAGACAGGGTGGGCGAGCAGTACTTC,CSVGGDRVGEQYF
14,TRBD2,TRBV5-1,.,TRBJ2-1,TGCGCCAGCACCGCGGGGGACGGTTACAATGAGCAGTTCTTC,CASTAGDGYNEQFF
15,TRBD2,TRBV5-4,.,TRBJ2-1,TGTGCCAGCAGCTTGGATTCTAGCGGGAGTAATGAGCAGTTCTTC,CASSLDSSGSNEQFF